Listed below are T cell receptor beta chains from one sample, sequenced in a study of identical twins. MiXCR, applied by TCRdb to the 5' RACE reads, yields one record per CDR3 protein. This sample has around 550,000 distinct CDR3 sequences; about 15% occur once, and the top ten carry roughly 0.43%. This sample also appeared in a second study, on yellow fever vaccine responses in identical twins.

The source material was CD4+ T cells sorted from blood. These TCRs come from a young woman in good health. CDR3s include the opening cysteine and the closing phenylalanine or tryptophan. D genes are given only for firm matches. Expanded clones are given a class, and other clones once, few, many or no size at all.

CSARDRSGLYTGELFF	TGCAGTGCAAGGGACCGTAGCGGACTTTACACCGGGGAGCTGTTTTTT	TRBJ2-2	-	TRBV20-1	-	16
CASTAVGTVAFF	TGTGCCAGCACCGCCGTGGGGACGGTGGCTTTCTTT	TRBJ1-1	-	TRBV28	-	12
CASSLAGLVSEQFF	TGTGCCAGCAGCTTGGCGGGACTAGTAAGCGAGCAGTTCTTC	TRBJ2-1	-	TRBV5-5	TRBD2	14
CASSPRGTQLGDTQYF	TGTGCCAGCTCACCGCGCGGGACTCAGCTAGGCGATACGCAGTATTTT	TRBJ2-3	-	TRBV18	-	16
CSARDVLAEQFF	TGCAGTGCTAGAGACGTACTAGCTGAGCAGTTCTTC	TRBJ2-1	-	TRBV20-1	-	12
CASRVGTDFGGYTF	TGTGCCAGCAGAGTGGGGACGGACTTCGGTGGCTACACCTTC	TRBJ1-2	-	TRBV7-8	-	14
CSALGGGTGVLEQYF	TGCAGTGCCCTAGGTGGCGGGACAGGGGTGCTCGAGCAGTACTTC	TRBJ2-7	-	TRBV20-1	TRBD1	15
CASSPRTSGGYQETQYF	TGTGCCAGCAGTCCAAGGACTAGCGGGGGGTACCAAGAGACCCAGTACTTC	TRBJ2-5	few	TRBV12-3/TRBV12-4	TRBD2	17
CAISGTSGRSLNEQFF	TGTGCCATCAGTGGGACTAGCGGGAGATCTTTGAATGAGCAGTTCTTC	TRBJ2-1	few	TRBV10-3	TRBD2	16
CSARGAGGDYNYGYTF	TGCAGTGCTAGAGGAGCAGGGGGTGATTATAACTATGGCTACACCTTC	TRBJ1-2	-	TRBV20-1	TRBD1	16
CASSLLASGGYLTDTQYF	TGCGCCAGCAGCTTGTTGGCTAGCGGGGGGTATCTCACAGATACGCAGTATTTT	TRBJ2-3	few	TRBV5-1	TRBD2	18
CASSPGTGHSGAFF	TGCGCCAGCAGCCCCGGGACAGGGCACTCTGGAGCTTTCTTT	TRBJ1-1	-	TRBV5-1	TRBD1	14
CASSTTRTSGKVGELFF	TGTGCCAGCAGTACTACTCGGACTAGCGGGAAGGTTGGGGAGCTGTTTTTT	TRBJ2-2	-	TRBV27	TRBD2	17
CSVDSGYYGYTF	TGCAGCGTTGATTCAGGGTACTATGGCTACACCTTC	TRBJ1-2	few	TRBV29-1	-	12
CASSPGGGWNTEAFF	TGTGCCAGCAGCCCCGGTGGAGGTTGGAACACTGAAGCTTTCTTT	TRBJ1-1	few	TRBV7-9	-	15
CASSPPMGGQYF	TGTGCCAGCAGTCCCCCCATGGGGGGGCAGTATTTT	TRBJ2-3	few	TRBV27	-	12
CASSSRTRGFEQYF	TGCGCCAGCAGCTCCCGGACTAGGGGTTTCGAGCAGTACTTC	TRBJ2-7	-	TRBV5-1	TRBD2	14
CSDLRGSPEAFF	TGCAGCGACCTACGAGGGAGCCCTGAAGCTTTCTTT	TRBJ1-1	-	TRBV29-1	-	12
CASTPGQGFTSTDTQYF	TGTGCCAGCACCCCGGGACAGGGGTTTACAAGCACAGATACGCAGTATTTT	TRBJ2-3	-	TRBV6-1	TRBD1	17
CASSLVPPTSGHTDTQYF	TGTGCCAGCAGCTTAGTTCCCCCGACTAGCGGACACACAGATACGCAGTATTTT	TRBJ2-3	-	TRBV7-6	TRBD2	18
CASSLRGRGAQYF	TGCGCCAGCAGCTTGAGAGGCCGTGGGGCCCAGTACTTC	TRBJ2-5	-	TRBV5-1	-	13
CASSWAVENTEAFF	TGTGCCAGCAGCTGGGCGGTCGAAAACACTGAAGCTTTCTTT	TRBJ1-1	few	TRBV7-9	-	14
CASSPGAGGETQYF	TGTGCCAGCAGCCCCGGGGCGGGGGGAGAGACCCAGTACTTC	TRBJ2-5	few	TRBV9	TRBD2	14
CASSTLDRDNQPQHF	TGTGCCAGTAGTACCCTAGACAGGGACAATCAGCCCCAGCATTTT	TRBJ1-5	-	TRBV19	TRBD1	15
CASSYQGRQAETQYF	TGTGCCAGCAGTTACCAAGGTAGACAGGCAGAGACCCAGTACTTC	TRBJ2-5	-	TRBV6-2/TRBV6-3	-	15
CASRPNDRGTYNEQFF	TGTGCCAGCAGACCCAACGACAGGGGGACCTACAATGAGCAGTTCTTC	TRBJ2-1	few	TRBV12-3/TRBV12-4	TRBD1	16
CASSQVLGGAEAFF	TGTGCCAGCAGCCAAGTGTTAGGGGGCGCTGAAGCTTTCTTT	TRBJ1-1	-	TRBV4-2	TRBD1	14
CASSPRTSGGNNEQFF	TGCGCCAGCAGCCCTCGGACTAGCGGGGGGAACAATGAGCAGTTCTTC	TRBJ2-1	-	TRBV5-1	TRBD2	16
CASSLRNPSGGRTDTQYF	TGTGCCAGCAGCTTACGCAACCCTAGCGGGGGGCGCACAGATACGCAGTATTTT	TRBJ2-3	-	TRBV7-2	TRBD2	18
CASRSSGGAETQYF	TGTGCCAGCAGATCCAGCGGGGGGGCAGAGACCCAGTACTTC	TRBJ2-5	few	TRBV12-3/TRBV12-4	TRBD2	14
CASARASGIDEQFF	TGTGCCAGCGCCAGGGCTAGCGGGATCGATGAGCAGTTCTTC	TRBJ2-1	-	TRBV6-1	TRBD2	14
CASSPLTSGANVLTF	TGTGCCAGCAGTCCCCTGACCTCTGGGGCCAACGTCCTGACTTTC	TRBJ2-6	-	TRBV6-1	-	15
CSATLAYEQYF	TGCAGTGCAACGCTAGCCTACGAGCAGTACTTC	TRBJ2-7	-	TRBV20-1	-	11
CSARPRGGYEQFF	TGCAGTGCTAGGCCCAGGGGAGGTTATGAGCAGTTCTTC	TRBJ2-1	-	TRBV20-1	-	13
CSAGTGSYTDTQYF	TGCAGTGCCGGGACAGGAAGTTATACAGATACGCAGTATTTT	TRBJ2-3	few	TRBV20-1	TRBD1	14
CASSLDRGSGANVLTF	TGTGCCAGCAGCTTAGACAGGGGCTCTGGGGCCAACGTCCTGACTTTC	TRBJ2-6	few	TRBV7-9	TRBD1	16
CASSSSGEQFF	TGTGCCAGCAGTTCCAGCGGAGAGCAGTTCTTC	TRBJ2-1	many	TRBV12-3/TRBV12-4	-	11
CASSPEPAKRYNEQFF	TGCGCCAGCAGCCCGGAGCCAGCGAAACGCTACAATGAGCAGTTCTTC	TRBJ2-1	-	TRBV5-1	-	16
CASSLQGGPLHF	TGTGCCAGCAGTTTACAGGGAGGACCCCTCCACTTT	TRBJ1-6	few	TRBV6-5	-	12
CASSRGTSALSQTQYF	TGTGCCAGCAGCCGCGGGACTAGCGCTCTCTCCCAGACGCAGTATTTT	TRBJ2-3	-	TRBV12-3/TRBV12-4	TRBD2	16
CASSRGTQGATNEQFF	TGCGCCAGCAGCAGGGGGACTCAAGGGGCAACCAATGAGCAGTTCTTC	TRBJ2-1	-	TRBV5-1	-	16
CASSYSGQGAGELFF	TGTGCCAGCAGTTACTCGGGACAGGGGGCCGGGGAGCTGTTTTTT	TRBJ2-2	-	TRBV6-5	TRBD1	15
CASSNDAAGANVLTF	TGTGCCAGCAGTAACGACGCTGCTGGGGCCAACGTCCTGACTTTC	TRBJ2-6	once	TRBV6-2/TRBV6-3	-	15
CASSPTPDSLATQYF	TGTGCCAGCAGCCCCACACCGGACAGTTTGGCGACCCAGTACTTC	TRBJ2-5	-	TRBV6-1	-	15
CSVQQGIGELFF	TGCAGCGTTCAACAGGGGATCGGGGAGCTGTTTTTT	TRBJ2-2	few	TRBV29-1	TRBD1	12
CASSFANPRQGGFSYGYTF	TGCGCCAGCAGCTTTGCGAACCCCCGACAGGGAGGTTTCTCCTATGGCTACACCTTC	TRBJ1-2	many	TRBV5-1	TRBD1	19
CASSSRRVKNIQYF	TGTGCCAGCAGCTCCCGCAGGGTAAAAAACATTCAGTACTTC	TRBJ2-4	-	TRBV27	-	14
CASSLDRLGRSTGELFF	TGTGCCAGCAGCTTAGATCGGTTAGGGAGGAGCACCGGGGAGCTGTTTTTT	TRBJ2-2	few	TRBV11-2	-	17
CSANRDTNTGELFF	TGCAGTGCTAACCGGGACACGAACACCGGGGAGCTGTTTTTT	TRBJ2-2	-	TRBV20-1	-	14
CASTVAGGSYNEQFF	TGCGCCAGCACCGTAGCGGGAGGATCCTACAATGAGCAGTTCTTC	TRBJ2-1	-	TRBV5-1	TRBD2	15
CSASPQLEQFF	TGCAGTGCTAGCCCCCAACTTGAGCAGTTCTTC	TRBJ2-1	many	TRBV20-1	-	11
CATSDRAYTGELFF	TGTGCCACCAGTGATAGGGCATACACCGGGGAGCTGTTTTTT	TRBJ2-2	-	TRBV24-1	-	14
CASNLGAGELFF	TGTGCCAGCAACCTCGGGGCCGGGGAGCTGTTTTTT	TRBJ2-2	few	TRBV12-3/TRBV12-4	-	12
CASSRTGTNKFF	TGTGCCAGCAGCAGGACCGGGACTAATAAGTTCTTC	TRBJ2-1	few	TRBV21-1	-	12
CASSPLWGRKNTEAFF	TGTGCCAGCAGCCCACTTTGGGGGAGAAAGAACACTGAAGCTTTCTTT	TRBJ1-1	many	TRBV12-3/TRBV12-4	-	16